This T cell receptor beta chain was sequenced for a study of blood T cells in healthy people across ages (dated by TCRdb to between 2014 and 2017). Background on the whole study: In model experiments, roughly one uniquely barcoded TCR beta cDNA molecule per two T cells was captured by template switching. Using deep sequencing normalized with unique cDNA molecular identifiers, the study measured how TCR beta repertoire diversity changes with age. The donors were divided into four age groups: young (average about 16 years), middle-aged (about 40), aged (about 61) and long-lived (around 87). Donors of different ages were randomly distributed across sequencing lanes to avoid experimental bias. Using the same blood draw, the study looked at two additional independent replicas of 1 million unique cDNA reads for two donors, one aged 18 to 29 and the other aged 80 or older.

Systemically healthy Caucasian individuals from Russia, 39 in total and aged roughly 6 to 100 years, were included as donors. Roughly 11 milliliters of peripheral blood were drawn from each donor into EDTA-treated Vacutainer tubes. Ficoll-Paque density-gradient centrifugation was used to isolate PBMCs, with at least 7 million per sample. Total RNA was extracted from PBMCs with Trizol reagent, with at least 5 micrograms obtained per sample. The percentages of naive CD45RAhigh/CD27high T cells were determined by flow cytometry on a PBMC aliquot from every donor. This clonotype has a handful of counts. What antigen it recognizes has not been identified. There are no base qualities to consult, and no much larger clone falls within one base. Libraries were constructed by 5' RACE. Sequencing was carried out with an Illumina HiSeq 2500. A second PCR of roughly 6 to 11 cycles was run with a J-beta primer mix and a sample-barcoded 5' primer. A unique molecular identifier was introduced onto each TCR beta cDNA molecule by a template-switch 5' adaptor carrying 12 random nucleotides. At least 2.5 million CDR3-containing paired-end reads were obtained from each sample. The Mint cDNA synthesis kit, primed by a TRBC-specific oligonucleotide, was used to synthesize first-strand cDNA from all RNA. Following uracil-DNA glycosylase treatment, all cDNA underwent a first 18-cycle PCR with the universal primers M1SS and BC2_uni_R. The authors' pipeline ran thus. For normalization, 1 million high-quality reads were randomly selected from each sample, with every read carrying a distinct molecular identifier. Reads sharing molecular identifiers were discarded rather than binned into consensus sequences. MiTCR, with a Q25 quality threshold and the strictest error-elimination algorithm, was used for CDR3 identification, clonotype clustering and error correction. A nonparametric unseen species model with Euler transformation was used to estimate lower-bound total TCR beta diversity. TCRdb's own reprocessing of the public reads used fastp at Q25 and MiXCR and kept productive beta chains. Each record represents a unique CDR3 protein, reported with the most common genes and DNA among its rows. TCRdb, not the original authors, processed these V and J calls. Within this sample are about a million distinct CDR3 sequences, with roughly two fifths of them counted one time only. The ten largest clones capture around 13% of the sample.

Overall study results and their limits: Estimates of total diversity based on one million sequenced T cells were considered lower bounds and underestimates. The CMV infection status of donors was not known, potentially confounding age-related changes in expanded clonotypes. Compared with the aged group, more naive CD4+ T cells, fewer expanded clones and increased TCR diversity were shown by the long-lived group, suggesting age selection. Bulk unsorted PBMC profiling prevented conclusive comparison of naive and antigen-experienced compartments. Observed TCR beta diversity per million T cells fell roughly linearly with age, and a significant reduction was already apparent by age roughly 40. There was a strong correlation between observed TCR beta diversity and the percentage of naive T cells measured by flow cytometry.

For this chain, trimming is 3 bases at the V end and 0 bases at the J end, and the number of junction bases without a gene match is 4. The CDR3 runs 14 residues from the cysteine to the phenylalanine. CDR3 DNA only is kept here, 42 bases in frame from base 1. Looking up the germline V gene (reference sequence) yields CDR1 DFQATT and CDR2 SNEGSKA. This chain joins TRBV20-1 to TRBJ2-7; 8 bases in the middle match TRBD2. The sequenced material came from blood. This receptor was taken from a young man in good health. The CDR3 is CSASEAGDSYEQYF. The base sequence is TGCAGTGCTAGTGAAGCGGGGGACTCCTACGAGCAGTACTTC.